This TCR beta chain stems from a study of patients and donors after allogeneic stem cell transplantation. TCRdb reanalysed the RT-PCR reads using MiXCR and keeps one entry per CDR3 protein. The sample has about 87,000 distinct CDR3 sequences; approximately 5.2% are singletons. Germline V lookup: CDR1 SGDLS, CDR2 YYNGEE. The ends lost 4 bases at V and 3 bases at J; junction bases unmatched: 6. This CDR3 spans 14 amino acids. This clonotype was counted many times. The receptor was isolated from a human donor who was either an allogeneic HSCT recipient or a stem cell or donor lymphocyte infusion donor (not recorded which). It is not recorded whose cells these are; they may come from a transplant donor. V is TRBV9 and J is TRBJ2-7; 8 bases line up with TRBD2. The sample taken for sequencing was blood, either unsorted or a sorted T cell fraction (not recorded which). This chain's CDR3 is CASSPSGLVYEQYF. In nucleotides, the CDR3 is TGTGCCAGCAGCCCGTCGGGACTAGTCTACGAGCAGTACTTC.